What follows describes a single T cell receptor (beta chain). Its antigen is currently unknown. The record originates from a study of T-cell memory formation after mild COVID-19. At the level of the study: Across donors, TCR clusters were largely donor specific. Study-wide points: Pre-infection memory showed some responding clones, and this suggested that cross-reactive memory joined. Day 37-peaking second-wave clones had unconfirmed SARS-CoV-2 specificity. Later expanders leaned CD4+, whereas day 15 to 85 contracting clones were balanced CD4/CD8.

One entry per CDR3 protein results from TCRdb running MiXCR on the 5' RACE reads. The sample has approximately 580,000 distinct CDR3 sequences; roughly 21% are singletons. Trimming pared 8 bases from V and 4 bases from J, leaving 10 bases between. The V gene's germline CDR1 is LGHNA and CDR2 YNFKEQ. The CDR3 is made up of 12 amino acids. This TCR derives from an adult woman who had mild COVID-19 (a few samples of this study predate the infection). Cell type and time point are not known. The V gene is TRBV4-2, the J gene TRBJ2-3, with D perhaps matching TRBD2 (6 bases). The sequenced sample was PBMCs or a T cell subset sorted from them (not recorded which). The CDR3 loop is CASGGSPDTQYF. The DNA of the CDR3 is TGTGCCAGCGGGGGGTCCCCAGATACGCAGTATTTT.